These 27 T cell receptor beta chains originate from one sample sequenced in a study of T cell repertoires in cytomegalovirus infection. TCRdb reprocessed the reads via MiXCR and lists one record per CDR3 protein. The data hold roughly 990,000 distinct CDR3 sequences, with approximately 32% observed a single time. No cognate antigen is known for these TCRs. The starting material was cultured CD8+ T cells from PBMCs, obtained from culture after CMV antigen stimulation. The source is a human donor in good health (CMV status not recorded). Some clones in this sample may be carry-over from other donors' samples.

This clonotype was seen repeatedly, ten times or more. The chain combines TRBV7-8 with TRBJ2-1, with TRBD2 identical over 14 bases. V shed 8 bases, J shed 8 bases, and the junction held 14 bases outside the gene matches. Germline CDR1 SGHVS, CDR2 FQNEAQ. This CDR3 has 17 amino acids. CDR3 nucleotides: TGTGCCAGCTCAGGGGGGACTAGCGGGGGCGCTCCCCATGAGCAGTTCTTC. This gives the protein CASSGGTSGGAPHEQFF.

V and J are TRBV2 and TRBJ1-1, with TRBD1 matching 12 bases. Trimming at V came to 9 bases and at J to 2 bases, leaving 4 bases not matched to a gene. The length of the CDR3 is 14 residues. The germline V gene has CDR1 SNHLY and CDR2 FYNNEI. The CDR3 DNA sequence: TGTGCCAGTTGGGACAGGGGGCGAAACACTGAAGCTTTCTTT. Its translation is CASWDRGRNTEAFF. Full variable domain (remainder filled in from reference TRBV2 and TRBJ1-1): EPEVTQTPSHQVTQMGQEVILRCVPISNHLYFYWYRQILGQKVEFLVSFYNNEISEKSEIFDDQFSVERPDGSNFTLKIRSTKLEDSAMYFCASWDRGRNTEAFFGQGTRLTVV.

This clonotype was detected a few times. The chain employs TRBV28 and TRBJ2-7; D possibly corresponds to TRBD2 (5 bases). Trimming left V 2 bases short and J 6 bases short, with 14 bases between. Germline V CDR1 and CDR2: MDHEN, SYDVKM. The CDR3 length is 14 residues. CDR3: CASSLRGFWVEQYV. In DNA form, the CDR3 reads TGTGCCAGCAGTTTACGGGGTTTCTGGGTCGAGCAGTACGTC.

The chain is built from TRBV20-1 and TRBJ2-2; D is tentatively TRBD1 or TRBD2 (5 bases each). The CDR3 sequence is 15 residues long. Germline V gene sequence: CDR1 DFQATT, CDR2 SNEGSKA (reference sequence). The V end was cut by 4 bases, the J end by 7 bases, with 19 bases between. In DNA form, the CDR3 reads TGCAGTGCTAAGGCTCTCGGGGCCATCGACGGGGAGCTGTTTTTT. Its translation: CSAKALGAIDGELFF.

This sequence joins TRBV5-6 and TRBJ1-2; 7 bases map to TRBD1. Germline V CDR1 and CDR2: SGHDT, YYEEEE. CDR3 length: 15 amino acids. The V and J ends lost 3 bases and 6 bases, in that order; junction bases with no gene match: 11. In DNA, the CDR3 is TGTGCCAGCAGCTCCGGGATGGGAGGGGGCGATGGCTACACCTTC. Amino acid sequence: CASSSGMGGGDGYTF.

This clonotype was observed a handful of times. The chain combines TRBV6-6 with TRBJ1-5; TRBD1 might be the D (5 bases). CDR3 length: 17 amino acids. CDR1 and CDR2 (germline): MNHNY, SVGAGI (reference sequence). V was clipped by 7 bases and J by 1 base, with 20 bases between them. The CDR3 is CASTLSGGEYSNQPQHF. CDR3 nucleotide sequence: TGTGCCAGCACCCTAAGTGGGGGAGAGTACAGCAATCAGCCCCAGCATTTT.

This clonotype was seen a handful of times. The chain joins TRBV29-1 to TRBJ2-1, with 11 nucleotides matching TRBD2. J gave up 0 bases and V 1 base, and 2 bases lay outside the gene matches. Germline V gene lookup returns CDR1 SQVTM and CDR2 ANQGSEA. The CDR3 has 16 residues. The CDR3 nucleotides are TGCAGCGTTGAAGGCGGGACTAGCGGCTCCTACAATGAGCAGTTCTTC. It encodes CSVEGGTSGSYNEQFF.

This clonotype has at least ten counts. The chain has TRBV7-9 and TRBJ1-4, with a possible D match to TRBD1 (6 bases). V was pared by 5 bases and J by 7 bases, with 14 bases between. The CDR3 consists of 14 residues. CDR1 is SEHNR and CDR2 is FQNEAQ in the germline V gene (reference sequence). The CDR3 nucleotides read TGTGCCAGCAGCCCTCAGGGGAGGGTTGAAAAACTGTTTTTT. Translation gives CASSPQGRVEKLFF.

This clonotype appeared many times. V usage is TRBV19 and J usage is TRBJ2-6, with no clear D. The CDR3 extends over 15 amino acids. Trimming took 2 bases from V and 0 from J, leaving 5 bases between them. Germline CDR1 is LNHDA and CDR2 is SQIVND (reference sequence). CDR3 in DNA: TGTGCCAGTAGTATAAGAGGCTCTGGGGCCAACGTCCTGACTTTC. It translates to CASSIRGSGANVLTF. Full variable domain (remainder filled in from reference TRBV19 and TRBJ2-6): DGGITQSPKYLFRKEGQNVTLSCEQNLNHDAMYWYRQDPGQGLRLIYYSQIVNDFQKGDIAEGYSVSREKKESFPLTVTSAQKNPTAFYLCASSIRGSGANVLTFGAGSRLTVL.

The rearrangement uses TRBV9 and TRBJ1-2; unclear D gene. The CDR3 has 14 residues. In germline, CDR1 is SGDLS, CDR2 YYNGEE. V was trimmed by 6 bases and J by 8 bases, leaving 20 bases between them. The CDR3 DNA reads TGTGCCAGCATCAACGAGCGCGGGGTCGGGGGCTACACCTTC. It yields the protein CASINERGVGGYTF.

V usage is TRBV6-1 and J usage is TRBJ1-1; the D is unclear. Trimming removed 0 bases at V and 0 bases at J, with 8 bases between. There are 15 residues in the CDR3. Looked up from germline, CDR1 is MNHNS and CDR2 is SASEGT. CDR3 protein: CASSEARNLNTEAFF. The CDR3 DNA is TGTGCCAGCAGTGAAGCTAGGAATTTGAACACTGAAGCTTTCTTT.

The chain links TRBV6-8 to TRBJ2-2; 11 nucleotides agree with TRBD2. This CDR3 region has 16 residues. J gave up 1 base and V 6 bases, and 4 bases lay outside the gene matches. The germline gives CDR1 MNHGY, CDR2 SAAAGT. The CDR3: CASRGLAELNTGELFF. DNA of the CDR3: TGTGCCAGCAGGGGACTAGCGGAATTGAACACCGGGGAGCTGTTTTTT.

This chain uses TRBV12-3 or TRBV12-4 with TRBJ2-3, with D uncertain. With 2 bases removed from V and 4 bases from J, the gap between germline ends came to 7 bases. The CDR3 extends over 13 amino acids. The CDR3 region is CASSLFGSDTQYF. The CDR3 DNA sequence: TGTGCCAGCAGTTTATTTGGGTCAGATACGCAGTATTTT.

In regard to this clonotype: This CDR3 is missing its conserved last phenylalanine or tryptophan, likely due to a read error. The DNA of the CDR3 is TGTGCCAGCAGTTCAATCGGGGAGCATGAGCAGTTCTTG. It encodes CASSSIGEHEQFL. The rearrangement joins TRBV28 to TRBJ2-1; possibly TRBD2 for D (5 bases). The CDR3 contains 13 residues. In germline, CDR1 is MDHEN, CDR2 SYDVKM. Trimming stripped 4 bases from V and 8 bases from J, with 12 bases between.

This clonotype was counted many times. One end of the junction does not line up with germline, which may come from a read error. This rearrangement joins TRBV7-9 to TRBJ2-1; 9 positions match TRBD1. Germline CDR1 is SEHNR and CDR2 is FQNEAQ (reference sequence). This CDR3 region has 11 residues. CDR3 DNA: TGTGCCAGCAGCGTTACAGGGGGCGAAATCTTC. As protein: CASSVTGGEIF.

This clonotype was picked up a small number of times. V gene TRBV4-1 combines with J gene TRBJ1-1; the D gene is possibly TRBD1 (6 bases). Germline V gives CDR1 MGHRA, CDR2 YSYEKL. The V end was cut by 1 base, the J end by 4 bases, with 13 bases between. The CDR3 is 15 residues long. CDR3 amino acids: CASSQGYRVTTEAFF. As DNA, the CDR3 is TGCGCCAGCAGCCAAGGCTACAGGGTGACCACTGAAGCTTTCTTT.

The rearrangement uses TRBV11-3 and TRBJ2-1; D is possibly TRBD2 (7 bases). The CDR3 extends over 18 amino acids. Trimming cost V 1 base and J 3 bases, with 19 bases left between them. Germline V gene lookup returns CDR1 SGHNT and CDR2 YENEEA. The CDR3: CASSLGGGQGDIYNEQFF. For the CDR3, the DNA is TGTGCCAGCAGCTTAGGGGGGGGGCAGGGAGATATCTACAATGAGCAGTTCTTC.

This clonotype was observed a handful of times. The chain has TRBV6-1 and TRBJ2-3; TRBD2 matches at 9 bases. Germline V gene data show CDR1 as MNHNS and CDR2 as SASEGT. The CDR3 sequence is 14 residues long. V trimming: 6 bases; J trimming: 4 bases; junction bases outside the gene matches: 5. This chain's CDR3 is CASRLAGYSDTQYF. The CDR3 coding sequence is TGTGCCAGCAGGCTAGCGGGGTATTCAGATACGCAGTATTTT.

The rearrangement links TRBV20-1 to TRBJ2-2; D is ambiguous. Trimming pared 1 base from V and 4 bases from J, leaving 10 bases between. The germline V gene encodes CDR1 DFQATT and CDR2 SNEGSKA (reference sequence). This CDR3 is 14 amino acids long. CDR3 sequence: CSARGKRITGELFF. The CDR3 nucleotides read TGCAGTGCTAGAGGAAAGCGAATCACCGGGGAGCTGTTTTTT.

The V gene is TRBV7-2, the J gene TRBJ2-1; no definite D call. The V end was cut by 1 base, the J end by 6 bases, with 13 bases between. Germline loops: CDR1 SGHTA, CDR2 FQGNSA. The CDR3 totals 15 residues. The CDR3 DNA reads as TGTGCCAGCAGCTTAGACCCTCCCCTAGGCAATGAGCAGTTCTTC. Translated, it gives CASSLDPPLGNEQFF.

The chain has TRBV4-1 and TRBJ2-3, with 7 nucleotides matching TRBD1. Germline CDR1 is MGHRA and CDR2 is YSYEKL. The J segment lost 5 bases and the V segment lost 4 bases, leaving 15 bases of the junction unmatched. CDR3 length: 17 residues. The CDR3 loop is CASSPRIPGQTLDTQYF. CDR3 coding DNA: TGCGCCAGCAGCCCCCGGATTCCGGGACAGACCCTAGATACGCAGTATTTT.

The chain combines TRBV27 with TRBJ2-1; maybe TRBD2 (5 bases). The ends were cut back, 7 bases at V and 0 bases at J, with 10 bases in the middle. The length of the CDR3 is 14 residues. From germline, CDR1 is MNHEY and CDR2 SMNVEV (reference sequence). CDR3 bases: TGTGCCAGCACCCCTGGGAGCTCCTACAATGAGCAGTTCTTC. This translates into CASTPGSSYNEQFF.

Many counts were recorded for this clonotype. This chain links TRBV7-2 with TRBJ1-2; 8 bases are a match to TRBD1. The CDR3 length is 15 residues. The junction had 8 bases not matched to a gene; V was cut back by 1 base and J by 7 bases. Germline-derived CDR1 and CDR2 are SGHTA and FQGNSA. CDR3 amino acids: CASSLGETGVRGYTF. The CDR3 bases are TGTGCCAGCAGCTTAGGAGAGACAGGGGTTCGTGGCTACACCTTC. The variable domain in full, with the rest retrieved from reference TRBV7-2 and TRBJ1-2, is GAGVSQSPSNKVTEKGKDVELRCDPISGHTALYWYRQSLGQGLEFLIYFQGNSAPDKSGLPSDRFSAERTGGSVSTLTIQRTQQEDSAVYLCASSLGETGVRGYTFGSGTRLTVV.

The V gene is TRBV27, the J gene TRBJ1-5; D is undetermined. The CDR3 totals 13 residues. The V and J ends lost 3 bases and 3 bases respectively, with 6 bases between them. Germline V lookup: CDR1 MNHEY, CDR2 SMNVEV (reference sequence). The CDR3 coding sequence is TGTGCCAGCAGTTTGTGGAACAATCAGCCCCAGCATTTT. Translation: CASSLWNNQPQHF.

The V gene is TRBV12-3 or TRBV12-4, the J gene TRBJ1-5; D uncertain. Between the trimmed V and J ends, which lost 2 bases and 7 bases, there was a span of 9 bases. The CDR3 has 13 residues. CDR3 coding DNA: TGTGCCAGCAGTTTAATCGGTATCCAGCCCCAGCATTTT. Protein: CASSLIGIQPQHF.

This sequence joins TRBV28 and TRBJ2-7, with D perhaps matching TRBD2 (5 bases). Germline V lookup: CDR1 MDHEN, CDR2 SYDVKM. V was trimmed by 6 bases and J by 3 bases, leaving 15 bases between them. CDR3 length: 14 amino acids. The CDR3 DNA reads TGTGCCAGCAGCCCCGGGAATACATACTACGAGCAGTACGTC. This encodes CASSPGNTYYEQYV.

The rearrangement uses TRBV4-1 and TRBJ2-3; TRBD2 might be the D (5 bases). Germline V lookup: CDR1 MGHRA, CDR2 YSYEKL. Deletions cut 4 bases from V and 4 bases from J, with 18 bases between. This CDR3 contains 16 residues. The CDR3 region is CASSPLSTLAADTQYF. CDR3 sequence (DNA): TGCGCCAGCAGCCCTCTATCCACCCTAGCAGCAGATACGCAGTATTTT.